What follows are 32 T cell receptor beta chains derived from one specimen sequenced in a study of control samples from healthy donors and cancer patients. The repertoire was sequenced with immunoSEQ multiplex PCR; TCRdb's copy has only in-frame clones and lacks some. Of about 150,000 clones listed, 94% are singletons. The sample taken for sequencing was blood. The origin of the receptors is a woman between 35 and 50 years old in good health.

The genes are TRBV13 and TRBJ1-4; 7 bases line up with TRBD1. This CDR3 is built from 17 residues. From germline, CDR1 is PRHDT and CDR2 FYEKMQ (reference sequence). V trimming: 5 bases; J trimming: 6 bases; junction bases outside the gene matches: 15. In DNA form, the CDR3 reads TGTGCCAGCAGCCACACTGCGGCCGGGACAGCCTATGAAAAACTGTTTTTT. Translated, it gives CASSHTAAGTAYEKLFF.

Note on this clone: An end of the junction does not agree with germline; a read error may underlie this. This chain links TRBV9 with TRBJ1-2; D might be TRBD1 (5 bases). The length of the CDR3 is 15 residues. The germline CDR1 and CDR2 sequences are SGDLS and YYNGEE. The CDR3 loop is CAGSVAAGSVYGYTF. The CDR3 nucleotides are TGTGCCGGCAGCGTAGCCGCAGGGTCCGTCTATGGCTACACCTTC. Based on the CDR3 plus reference TRBV9 and TRBJ1-2, the full variable domain is DSGVTQTPKHLITATGQRVTLRCSPRSGDLSVYWYQQSLDQGLQFLIQYYNGEERAKGNILERFSAQQFPDLHSELNLSSLELGDSALYFCAGSVAAGSVYGYTFGSGTRLTVV.

The chain links TRBV2 to TRBJ1-6; D gene ambiguous. The CDR3 length is 14 residues. Germline values: CDR1 SNHLY, CDR2 FYNNEI. Trimming cost V 6 bases and J 4 bases, with 10 bases left between them. CDR3 coding DNA: TGTGCCAGCAGGCAGATCGCATATAATTCACCCCTCCACTTT. Amino acid sequence: CASRQIAYNSPLHF.

This chain joins TRBV7-9 and TRBJ2-7, with a possible D match to TRBD1 (5 bases). The CDR3 length is 14 residues. The germline CDR1 and CDR2 sequences are SEHNR and FQNEAQ (reference sequence). V lost 5 bases and J 1 base, leaving 12 bases between the germline ends. The CDR3 DNA is TGTGCCAGCAGCGGAGACAGCGCGTCCTACGAGCAGTACTTC. It specifies CASSGDSASYEQYF. Looking up the rest from reference TRBV7-9 and TRBJ2-7 gives the full variable domain: DTGVSQNPRHKITKRGQNVTFRCDPISEHNRLYWYRQTLGQGPEFLTYFQNEAQLEKSRLLSDRFSAERPKGSFSTLEIQRTEQGDSAMYLCASSGDSASYEQYFGPGTRLTVT.

This chain uses TRBV11-2 with TRBJ1-6; D call uncertain. Between the trimmed V and J ends, which lost 5 bases and 4 bases, there was a span of 18 bases. The CDR3 consists of 17 residues. The germline V gene has CDR1 SGHAT and CDR2 FQNNGV. The CDR3 is CASSPLSGPVYNSPLHF. Here the CDR3 DNA reads TGTGCCAGCAGCCCGCTAAGCGGACCGGTATATAATTCACCCCTCCACTTT.

This rearrangement joins TRBV19 to TRBJ2-5, with a weak D call TRBD2 (6 bases). Germline V lookup: CDR1 LNHDA, CDR2 SQIVND (reference sequence). This CDR3 has 19 amino acids. With 4 bases removed from V and 2 bases from J, the gap between germline ends came to 26 bases. CDR3 loop: CASSTSMGDSLLGQETQYF. DNA for the CDR3: TGTGCCAGTAGTACCTCTATGGGGGACTCCCTACTGGGGCAAGAGACCCAGTACTTC.

V gene TRBV5-6 combines with J gene TRBJ1-5; TRBD1 matches at 7 bases. Germline V gene lookup returns CDR1 SGHDT and CDR2 YYEEEE. V trimming: 0 bases; J trimming: 5 bases; junction bases outside the gene matches: 5. The CDR3 runs to 15 residues. The CDR3 spells CASSLGTGMHQPQHF. For the CDR3, the DNA is TGTGCCAGCAGCTTGGGGACAGGAATGCATCAGCCCCAGCATTTT. Complete variable domain (other parts from reference TRBV5-6 and TRBJ1-5): DAGVTQSPTHLIKTRGQQVTLRCSPKSGHDTVSWYQQALGQGPQFIFQYYEEEERQRGNFPDRFSGHQFPNYSSELNVNALLLGDSALYLCASSLGTGMHQPQHFGDGTRLSIL.

The chain joins TRBV29-1 to TRBJ2-5, with D unresolved. The germline gives CDR1 SQVTM, CDR2 ANQGSEA. V lost 8 bases, J lost 5 bases, and 18 bases lay in between. The CDR3 is made up of 13 amino acids. The CDR3 loop is CSHAGLDHETQYF. CDR3 sequence (DNA): TGCAGCCACGCAGGTTTGGATCACGAGACCCAGTACTTC.

The V call is TRBV6-2 or TRBV6-3, the J call TRBJ2-3, with TRBD2 as a possible D gene (6 bases). The germline CDR1 and CDR2 sequences are MNHEY and SVGEGT. This CDR3 comprises 17 residues. The germline V and J ends were trimmed by 3 bases and 2 bases, with 18 bases remaining between them. The chain's CDR3 is CASSYGGLGGHTDTQYF. CDR3 nucleotide sequence: TGTGCCAGCAGTTATGGGGGGTTGGGCGGTCACACAGATACGCAGTATTTT.

The V gene is TRBV5-6, the J gene TRBJ1-2; perhaps TRBD1 as D (5 bases). The CDR3 is 12 amino acids. V lost 4 bases and J 10 bases, leaving 14 bases between the germline ends. Germline CDR1 is SGHDT and CDR2 is YYEEEE. The CDR3 is CASSPGSGTYTF. In DNA form, the CDR3 reads TGTGCCAGCAGCCCAGGGTCGGGGACCTACACCTTC. The full variable domain, in which reference TRBV5-6 and TRBJ1-2 provide the parts outside the CDR3, is DAGVTQSPTHLIKTRGQQVTLRCSPKSGHDTVSWYQQALGQGPQFIFQYYEEEERQRGNFPDRFSGHQFPNYSSELNVNALLLGDSALYLCASSPGSGTYTFGSGTRLTVV.

The V gene is TRBV14, the J gene TRBJ2-1, with D possibly TRBD2 on 6 matching bases. Germline values: CDR1 SGHDN, CDR2 FVKESK. V was cut by 3 bases and J by 3 bases, with 9 bases left in between. This CDR3 has 14 amino acids. CDR3 sequence: CASSHRTIYNEQFF. DNA of the CDR3: TGTGCCAGCAGCCACAGGACTATCTACAATGAGCAGTTCTTC.

This chain uses TRBV14 with TRBJ1-6; 7 positions agree with TRBD1. V trimming: 0 bases; J trimming: 8 bases; junction bases outside the gene matches: 4. CDR3 length equals 15 residues. CDR1 is SGHDN and CDR2 is FVKESK in the germline V gene. The CDR3 coding sequence is TGTGCCAGCAGCCAAGATAAGGGGGCATATTCACCCCTCCACTTT. Translating it yields CASSQDKGAYSPLHF.

CDR3 in DNA: TGTGCCAGCAGCCAAGGGACTAATTGGCCCGGGGAGCTGTTTTTT. This gives the protein CASSQGTNWPGELFF. V is TRBV7-2 and J is TRBJ2-2; TRBD2 matches at 7 bases. Germline V gives CDR1 SGHTA, CDR2 FQGNSA. The length of the CDR3 is 15 residues. Unmatched junction bases numbered 9, after V lost 5 bases and J lost 6 bases.

Notes on this clone: This CDR3 is also generated by other DNA sequences in the sample. The V call is TRBV9, the J call TRBJ2-3; D call uncertain. V was pared by 0 bases and J by 1 base, with 6 bases between. Germline values: CDR1 SGDLS, CDR2 YYNGEE. The CDR3 length is 14 residues. The chain's CDR3 is CASSVGPGTDTQYF. In nucleotides, the CDR3 is TGTGCCAGCAGCGTAGGGCCGGGCACAGATACGCAGTATTTT.

The V call is TRBV12-3 or TRBV12-4, the J call TRBJ2-2, with 7 bases that match TRBD1. The CDR3 is made up of 13 amino acids. V dropped 7 bases and J dropped 6; count of bases not matched to a gene: 5. The CDR3 region is CASTITGAGELFF. CDR3 bases: TGTGCCAGCACCATAACAGGGGCCGGGGAGCTGTTTTTT.

The CDR3 nucleotides read TGTGCCAGCAGCTTGGCGTTGGGACAGGGGGATCCGAGCAATCAGCCCCAGCATTTT. This sequence encodes CASSLALGQGDPSNQPQHF. The chain joins TRBV5-6 to TRBJ1-5, with TRBD1 matching over 11 bases. J gave up 1 base and V 0 bases, and 9 bases lay outside the gene matches. This CDR3 region has 19 residues. The V gene's germline CDR1 is SGHDT and CDR2 YYEEEE.

In DNA, the CDR3 is TGTGCCAGCAGCTTAGCCTCGGTAGGCACTGAAGCTTTCTTT. Residues: CASSLASVGTEAFF. The gene calls are TRBV7-8 and TRBJ1-1; no definite D call. The CDR3 spans 14 residues. Trimming removed 0 bases at V and 4 bases at J, with 9 bases between. Per germline, CDR1 SGHVS and CDR2 FQNEAQ. The entire variable domain, with the rest obtained from reference TRBV7-8 and TRBJ1-1, is as follows: GAGVSQSPRYKVAKRGQDVALRCDPISGHVSLFWYQQALGQGPEFLTYFQNEAQLDKSGLPSDRFFAERPEGSVSTLKIQRTQQEDSAVYLCASSLASVGTEAFFGQGTRLTVV.

This clone has a single count. V usage is TRBV19 and J usage is TRBJ2-2; D perhaps matches TRBD1 (6 bases). Trimming left V 4 bases short and J 5 bases short, with 14 bases between. There are 15 residues in the CDR3. Germline CDR1 is LNHDA and CDR2 is SQIVND (reference sequence). Written as DNA, the CDR3 is TGTGCCAGTAGTACAACAGGGCTCTATACCGGGGAGCTGTTTTTT. It yields the protein CASSTTGLYTGELFF. The entire variable domain, with the rest obtained from reference TRBV19 and TRBJ2-2, is as follows: DGGITQSPKYLFRKEGQNVTLSCEQNLNHDAMYWYRQDPGQGLRLIYYSQIVNDFQKGDIAEGYSVSREKKESFPLTVTSAQKNPTAFYLCASSTTGLYTGELFFGEGSRLTVL.

The chain recombines TRBV5-6 with TRBJ2-2; D unclear. The length of the CDR3 is 16 residues. Germline loops: CDR1 SGHDT, CDR2 YYEEEE. V lost 5 bases and J lost 5, with 19 bases in between. The CDR3 DNA reads TGTGCCAGCAGGACGGCAGAATTGAGAGTAACCGGGGAGCTGTTTTTT. It codes for CASRTAELRVTGELFF.

The chain uses TRBV3-1 (or the pseudogene TRBV3-2) and TRBJ2-2; the match to TRBD2 covers 8 bases. Germline CDR1 is LGHDT and CDR2 is YNNKEL (reference sequence). V lost 4 bases and J lost 7; bases outside the gene matches: 5. The CDR3 length is 14 residues. The DNA of the CDR3 is TGTGCCAGCAGCCCGGGGGGGTTTGGCGGGGAGCTGTTTTTT. Protein sequence: CASSPGGFGGELFF.

The chain links TRBV19 to TRBJ2-5, with D perhaps TRBD2 (5 bases). The CDR3 is made up of 15 amino acids. Germline CDR1 LNHDA, CDR2 SQIVND (reference sequence). Trimming removed 1 base at V and 5 bases at J, with 14 bases between. The CDR3, as DNA: TGTGCCAGTAGTATAGCGGGCAGTTCGGGGGAGACCCAGTACTTC. Translating gives CASSIAGSSGETQYF.

The V call is TRBV5-4, the J call TRBJ2-2; D may be TRBD2 (5 bases). V gave up 4 bases and J gave up 4 bases, with 14 bases separating them. Germline V gene lookup returns CDR1 SGHNT and CDR2 YYREEE (reference sequence). This CDR3 spans 15 amino acids. This chain's CDR3 is CASSPGPRGTGELFF. The CDR3 coding sequence is TGTGCCAGCAGCCCCGGCCCCCGGGGCACCGGGGAGCTGTTTTTT.

This chain joins TRBV19 and TRBJ2-7; 7 bases map to TRBD1. CDR1 LNHDA and CDR2 SQIVND come from the germline V gene (reference sequence). The CDR3 extends over 14 amino acids. V gave up 4 bases and J gave up 2 bases; unmatched junction bases: 5. DNA of the CDR3: TGTGCCAGTAGTAGAAGGGACAGTCCCTACGAGCAGTACTTC. This translates into CASSRRDSPYEQYF.

The rearrangement links TRBV2 to TRBJ1-1; D remains ambiguous. Between the trimmed V and J ends, which lost 8 bases and 1 base, there was a span of 5 bases. CDR1 and CDR2 from the germline V gene are SNHLY and FYNNEI. This CDR3 is built from 11 residues. CDR3 sequence reads: CASARNTEAFF. In DNA, the CDR3 is TGTGCCAGCGCACGGAACACTGAAGCTTTCTTT.

V is TRBV11-2 and J is TRBJ1-5; D remains ambiguous. Germline loops: CDR1 SGHAT, CDR2 FQNNGV. V was cut by 5 bases and J by 2 bases, with 7 bases left in between. This CDR3 is 13 amino acids long. CDR3 loop: CASSLQGNQPQHF. In DNA, the CDR3 is TGTGCCAGCAGCCTCCAGGGCAATCAGCCCCAGCATTTT.

This chain uses TRBV3-1 (or the pseudogene TRBV3-2) with TRBJ2-1; TRBD2 aligns across 7 bases. This CDR3 has 17 amino acids. J was trimmed by 8 bases and V by 1 base; bases with no gene match: 14. The germline V gene encodes CDR1 LGHDT and CDR2 YNNKEL (reference sequence). CDR3 protein: CASSQGTGTTRIYEQFF. CDR3 coding DNA: TGTGCCAGCAGCCAAGGTACCGGGACTACAAGAATCTATGAGCAGTTCTTC.

V is TRBV7-7 and J is TRBJ2-3; no firm D call. CDR1 and CDR2 from the germline V gene are SSHAT and FNYEAQ (reference sequence). The CDR3 is 14 amino acids. Deletions cut 5 bases from V and 1 base from J, with 10 bases between. CDR3 sequence reads: CASSPTSGTDTQYF. CDR3 DNA: TGTGCCAGCAGCCCGACCTCTGGCACAGATACGCAGTATTTT.

V and J are TRBV5-1 and TRBJ1-2; no definite D call. The CDR3 sequence is 13 residues long. The germline CDR1 and CDR2 sequences are SGHRS and YFSETQ. The germline V and J ends were trimmed by 0 bases and 6 bases, with 9 bases remaining between them. CDR3 coding DNA: TGCGCCAGCAGCTTGGCCAGCCAGCATGGCTACACCTTC. Residues: CASSLASQHGYTF.

The chain employs TRBV19 and TRBJ1-5; D gene uncertain. This CDR3 is built from 17 residues. CDR1 is LNHDA, CDR2 SQIVND, per germline (reference sequence). V lost 1 base and J 0 bases, leaving 13 bases between the germline ends. CDR3 loop: CASSIAPGSISNQPQHF. The CDR3 DNA follows: TGTGCCAGTAGTATAGCCCCTGGAAGTATTAGCAATCAGCCCCAGCATTTT.

The chain is built from TRBV27 and TRBJ1-1; maybe TRBD1 (5 bases). Germline-derived CDR1 and CDR2 are MNHEY and SMNVEV (reference sequence). Trimming took 3 bases from V and 6 from J, leaving 20 bases between them. This CDR3 comprises 16 residues. The CDR3 here is CASSFSAGPVGAEAFF. CDR3 DNA sequence: TGTGCCAGCAGTTTCTCGGCAGGTCCTGTAGGGGCTGAAGCTTTCTTT.

The chain carries TRBV4-1 and TRBJ2-2; D perhaps matches TRBD1 (6 bases). This CDR3 is built from 17 residues. Per the germline V gene, CDR1 is MGHRA and CDR2 is YSYEKL. The V end was cut by 4 bases, the J end by 1 base, with 16 bases between. As DNA, the CDR3 is TGCGCCAGCAGCCCTTTCCCGGGACATGGGAACACCGGGGAGCTGTTTTTT. It specifies CASSPFPGHGNTGELFF.

The V and J genes are TRBV5-1 and TRBJ2-1; 9 nucleotides align to TRBD2. Looked up from germline, CDR1 is SGHRS and CDR2 is YFSETQ. The CDR3 loop spans 16 amino acids. V lost 0 bases to trimming and J lost 8 bases; unmatched junction nucleotides: 9. CDR3 in DNA: TGCGCCAGCAGCTTGGAATTTGGCGGGAGGGGCTATGAGCAGTTCTTC. Translating it yields CASSLEFGGRGYEQFF. The whole variable domain, filled in from reference TRBV5-1 and TRBJ2-1, reads KAGVTQTPRYLIKTRGQQVTLSCSPISGHRSVSWYQQTPGQGLQFLFEYFSETQRNKGNFPGRFSGRQFSNSRSEMNVSTLELGDSALYLCASSLEFGGRGYEQFFGPGTRLTVL.